Listed below are T cell receptor beta chains from one sample, sequenced in a study of Graves' ophthalmopathy and Graves' hyperthyroidism. TCRdb called the multiplex PCR reads again in MiXCR, with one record for every CDR3 protein. The sample records around 470,000 distinct CDR3 sequences, roughly an eighth being singletons. The material sequenced was blood. These TCRs come from a woman aged 30 to 39 with Graves' ophthalmopathy. The CDR3 runs from the conserved cysteine through the conserved F or W. The D gene is left open where the match is weak. Clone size is not always given. Where it is, it says once, few, many or a class for expanded clones.

TRBD2 TRBJ2-7 . TRBV6-1 CASSTGLAFNFYEQYF TGTGCCAGCAGTACGGGACTAGCGTTCAATTTCTACGAGCAGTACTTC
. TRBJ2-7 many TRBV15 CATSRAPTDREQYF TGTGCCACCAGCAGAGCGCCCACGGACCGCGAGCAGTACTTC
. TRBJ1-2 few TRBV30 CACSRLHYGYTF TGTGCCTGTAGCAGACTTCACTATGGCTACACCTTC
. TRBJ1-5 many TRBV7-8 CASSLEWQGRGQPQHF TGTGCCAGCAGCTTAGAGTGGCAGGGCAGAGGGCAGCCCCAGCATTTT
. TRBJ1-2 few TRBV12-3/TRBV12-4 CASSLALAGNYGYTF TGTGCCAGCAGTTTAGCGCTTGCGGGAAACTATGGCTACACCTTC
. TRBJ2-7 many TRBV28 CASRISINYEQYF TGTGCCAGCAGGATTTCTATTAATTACGAGCAGTACTTC
TRBD1 TRBJ1-2 few TRBV6-1 CASSDRGRGGYTF TGTGCCAGCAGTGACAGGGGGAGAGGTGGCTACACCTTC
TRBD2 TRBJ2-2 many TRBV29-1 CSVEDLATSAGGELFF TGCAGCGTTGAAGATCTTGCGACTAGCGCTGGCGGGGAGCTGTTTTTT
TRBD2 TRBJ2-4 . TRBV28 CASRKSGGVSKNIQYF TGTGCCAGCAGAAAAAGCGGGGGGGTCTCCAAAAACATTCAGTACTTC
. TRBJ2-7 many TRBV6-5 CASSYSLRTAYEQYF TGTGCCAGCAGTTACTCGCTGAGGACCGCCTACGAGCAGTACTTC